Listed here are 19 T cell receptor beta chains from one sample, sequenced in a study of vaccination effects on CD4 cells after COVID-19. Clones were sequenced by immunoSEQ multiplex PCR, and TCRdb holds only the in-frame ones, with some missing. Seen here are tens of thousands of clones, around 81% observed once, and the top ten hold less than 3%. Antigen-specific CD4+ T cells were first expanded with viral peptide pools by the ViraFEST assay and only then sequenced. Investigators separated out CD4+ T cells once approximately 11 days of culture had passed. These TCRs' antigens remain unknown. Material: CD4+ T cells from PBMCs cultured with HCoV-229E spike peptides, obtained before COVID-19 vaccination. The source of these receptors is a human donor who received a COVID-19 vaccine.

The chain couples TRBV5-6 to TRBJ1-6, with TRBD1 matching 10 bases. The CDR3 is 15 residues long. Germline V gene data show CDR1 as SGHDT and CDR2 as YYEEEE. The J segment lost 6 bases and the V segment lost 4 bases, leaving 4 bases of the junction unmatched. The CDR3 DNA sequence: TGTGCCAGCAGCGGCGGGACAGGGGTTAATTCACCCCTCCACTTT. Amino acid sequence: CASSGGTGVNSPLHF.

In its sample, this clone was seen once. The genes are TRBV6-5 and TRBJ2-2, with a possible D match to TRBD2 (5 bases). The CDR3 covers 14 residues. V lost 7 bases and J 4 bases, leaving 13 bases between the germline ends. Germline V gives CDR1 MNHEY, CDR2 SVGAGI. The CDR3 DNA reads TGTGCCAGCATAAGGGCGAGGGCCACCGGGGAGCTGTTTTTT. Amino acids: CASIRARATGELFF.

The chain joins TRBV12-5 to TRBJ1-4, with unresolved D. The CDR3 consists of 17 residues. Germline assignment: CDR1 LGHNT and CDR2 FRNRAP. Deletions cut 0 bases from V and 2 bases from J, with 13 bases between. The CDR3 is CASGLVLGLRTNEKLFF. Written as DNA, the CDR3 is TGTGCTAGTGGTTTGGTACTCGGGCTACGTACTAATGAAAAACTGTTTTTT.

The chain recombines TRBV7-2 with TRBJ2-5; tentative D call: TRBD2 (6 bases). V lost 4 bases, J lost 2 bases, and 11 bases lay in between. The CDR3 extends over 14 amino acids. Germline-derived CDR1 and CDR2 are SGHTA and FQGNSA. This chain's CDR3 is CASSSGTGQETQYF. As DNA, the CDR3 is TGTGCCAGCAGCTCCGGGACTGGGCAAGAGACCCAGTACTTC. Full variable domain (outside the CDR3, taken from reference TRBV7-2 and TRBJ2-5): GAGVSQSPSNKVTEKGKDVELRCDPISGHTALYWYRQSLGQGLEFLIYFQGNSAPDKSGLPSDRFSAERTGGSVSTLTIQRTQQEDSAVYLCASSSGTGQETQYFGPGTRLLVL.

Comment on this clone: One end of the junction is discordant with germline, which a read error may explain. The rearrangement joins TRBV23-1 to TRBJ1-5; no clear D gene. TRBV23-1 is an ORF; its function is uncertain. The CDR3 is 9 amino acids. The CDR3 here is CASSQPQHF. CDR3 DNA: TGCGCCAGCAGTCAGCCCCAGCATTTT.

The rearrangement uses TRBV7-8 and TRBJ1-2, with 8 bases aligning to TRBD1. Trimming at V came to 6 bases and at J to 2 bases, leaving 5 bases not matched to a gene. This CDR3 is 14 amino acids long. Germline CDR1 SGHVS, CDR2 FQNEAQ. CDR3 region: CASSSTGGNYGYTF. The CDR3 DNA reads as TGTGCCAGCAGTTCTACAGGGGGGAACTATGGCTACACCTTC.

V is TRBV18 and J is TRBJ1-1; D ambiguous. CDR3 length: 13 amino acids. CDR1 and CDR2 from the germline V gene are KGHSH and LQKENI. V shed 4 bases and J shed 1 base, with 7 bases lying between them. CDR3 coding DNA: TGTGCCAGCTCACGGTCAGGGAACACTGAAGCTTTCTTT. It encodes CASSRSGNTEAFF.

The rearrangement links TRBV18 to TRBJ2-4, with D unresolved. The germline V gene encodes CDR1 KGHSH and CDR2 LQKENI. Between the trimmed V and J ends, which lost 5 bases and 15 bases, there was a span of 14 bases. The CDR3 has 11 residues. CDR3 in DNA: TGTGCCAGCTCAGGCGCAGATATCGCGTACTTC. Protein: CASSGADIAYF.

The rearrangement links TRBV5-8 to TRBJ1-1; tentatively, D is TRBD1 (5 bases). Trimming removed 1 base at V and 0 bases at J, with 13 bases between. CDR3 size: 16 residues. In germline, CDR1 is SGHTS, CDR2 YDEGEE. The CDR3 loop reads CASSLFGGKMNTEAFF. The CDR3 bases are TGTGCCAGCAGCTTGTTTGGGGGAAAGATGAACACTGAAGCTTTCTTT.

This clone was seen a few times. The V and J genes are TRBV5-4 and TRBJ1-1; 8 positions agree with TRBD1. Per germline, CDR1 SGHNT and CDR2 YYREEE (reference sequence). The J segment lost 4 bases and the V segment lost 2 bases, leaving 4 bases of the junction unmatched. The CDR3 loop spans 14 amino acids. CDR3 region: CASSLRTGTTEAFF. For the CDR3, the DNA is TGTGCCAGCAGCTTACGGACAGGGACCACTGAAGCTTTCTTT.

The V gene is TRBV5-1, the J gene TRBJ2-3; 9 positions agree with TRBD2. The CDR3 sequence is 15 residues long. With 0 bases clipped from V and 6 bases from J, the junction kept 5 bases outside the gene matches. Germline CDR1 and CDR2: SGHRS and YFSETQ. CDR3 DNA: TGCGCCAGCAGCTTGGCTAGCGGGGATGCGGATACGCAGTATTTT. It codes for CASSLASGDADTQYF.

This clone was seen a few times. Other nucleotide sequences in the sample specify the same CDR3. The chain couples TRBV5-1 to TRBJ1-1, with unresolved D. Germline V gene sequence: CDR1 SGHRS, CDR2 YFSETQ. CDR3 length equals 13 residues. Trimming stripped 4 bases from V and 2 bases from J, with 9 bases between. CDR3 coding DNA: TGCGCCAGCAGCCCCGACGGTAACACTGAAGCTTTCTTT. It encodes CASSPDGNTEAFF.

Only a few counts were recorded for this clone. The V and J genes are TRBV5-4 and TRBJ2-1; 7 positions agree with TRBD1. V shed 4 bases, J shed 9 bases, and the junction held 7 bases outside the gene matches. Germline CDR1 and CDR2: SGHNT and YYREEE (reference sequence). This CDR3 region has 13 residues. CDR3 sequence: CASSTTGVGEQFF. As DNA, the CDR3 is TGTGCCAGCAGCACCACAGGGGTTGGTGAGCAGTTCTTC.

The V call is TRBV4-1, the J call TRBJ1-1, with D possibly being TRBD1 (6 bases). The CDR3 spans 15 residues. Germline CDR1 is MGHRA and CDR2 is YSYEKL. V was clipped by 1 base and J by 4 bases, with 13 bases between them. CDR3 residues: CASSQVGQGFTEAFF. As DNA, the CDR3 is TGCGCCAGCAGCCAAGTAGGCCAGGGGTTCACTGAAGCTTTCTTT.

This chain links TRBV5-1 with TRBJ2-6, with D unresolved. The V gene lost 5 bases and the J gene lost 0 bases, with 3 bases spanning the gap. The CDR3 sequence is 13 residues long. Germline CDR1 and CDR2: SGHRS and YFSETQ. The CDR3 nucleotides are TGCGCCAGCAGTATCTCTGGGGCCAACGTCCTGACTTTC. Amino acids: CASSISGANVLTF.

The rearrangement joins TRBV5-1 to TRBJ1-4, with D uncertain. V lost 0 bases and J lost 8, with 11 bases in between. Germline V lookup: CDR1 SGHRS, CDR2 YFSETQ. The CDR3 loop spans 14 amino acids. The CDR3 region has the DNA TGCGCCAGCAGCTTGGCGGCCTACGGGGAAAAACTGTTTTTT. It yields the protein CASSLAAYGEKLFF.

This rearrangement joins TRBV3-1 (or the pseudogene TRBV3-2) to TRBJ1-6, with a weak D call TRBD1 (6 bases). CDR1 and CDR2 (germline): LGHDT, YNNKEL (reference sequence). The germline V and J ends were trimmed by 1 base and 5 bases, with 6 bases remaining between them. The CDR3 runs 14 residues. The CDR3 DNA reads as TGTGCCAGCAGCCAAGGGACAGATAATTCACCCCTCCACTTT. It encodes CASSQGTDNSPLHF.

The chain joins TRBV18 to TRBJ2-5, with TRBD1 identical over 8 bases. The CDR3 runs 15 residues. J lost 5 bases, V lost 3 bases, and 8 bases had no gene match. The V gene's germline CDR1 is KGHSH and CDR2 LQKENI. The CDR3 bases are TGTGCCAGCTCACCGCGGACAGGGAAGAGGGAGACCCAGTACTTC. It specifies CASSPRTGKRETQYF.

The J gene is TRBJ1-2, the V gene TRBV6-5; TRBD1 might be the D (5 bases). The CDR3 totals 13 residues. Germline CDR1 reads MNHEY; CDR2 reads SVGAGI. With 2 bases removed from V and 7 bases from J, the gap between germline ends came to 11 bases. CDR3 amino acids: CASSYGGTGGYTF. The DNA for the CDR3 is TGTGCCAGCAGTTACGGGGGGACGGGTGGCTACACCTTC.